This entry describes one T cell receptor beta chain. This CDR3 has 20 amino acids. V trimming: 2 bases; J trimming: 2 bases; junction bases outside the gene matches: 14. Germline V CDR1 and CDR2: LGHNT, FRNRAP. The data derive from a study of blood T cell repertoires in COVID-19. Data came from immunoSEQ multiplex PCR; TCRdb stores just in-frame clones and leaves some out. The data show 150,000 to 200,000 clones, 60% to 85% seen once. The chain uses TRBV12-5 and TRBJ2-2; 10 bases agree with TRBD2. The specimen sequenced was peripheral blood. The TCR sequence derives from a man aged 55 to 70 with acute or convalescent COVID-19. The DNA of the CDR3 is TGTGCTAGTGGTTTGCCACGGACGTCTAGCGGGGGTGTTAACACCGGGGAGCTGTTTTTT. Its protein is CASGLPRTSSGGVNTGELFF. Full variable domain (outside the CDR3, taken from reference TRBV12-5 and TRBJ2-2): DARVTQTPRHKVTEMGQEVTMRCQPILGHNTVFWYRQTMMQGLELLAYFRNRAPLDDSGMPKDRFSAEMPDATLATLKIQPSEPRDSAVYFCASGLPRTSSGGVNTGELFFGEGSRLTVL.